Reported below is one T cell receptor beta chain. These data belong to a study of CD8 T cells in Susac syndrome. TCR beta sequencing covered blood CD8+ and CD4+ T cells. Multiple sclerosis controls were treatment-naive patients with stable or active relapsing-remitting disease. Random hexamers were used to reverse transcribe an amount of about 0.45 to 1 ug RNA. An immunoSEQ multiplex PCR amplified TCR beta CDR3 over 54 Vbeta and 13 Jbeta. TCRdb reanalysed the immunoSEQ multiplex PCR reads using MiXCR and keeps one entry per CDR3 protein. The table shows about 73,000 distinct CDR3 sequences, with about 95% occurring only once. This clonotype was obtained from a human donor with multiple sclerosis. Sequencing input: CD8+ T cells from PBMCs.

CDR3 in amino acids: CASRYGRGSYEQYF. The DNA for the CDR3 is TGCGCCAGCAGATACGGAAGAGGTTCCTACGAGCAGTACTTC. This sequence joins TRBV5-1 and TRBJ2-7, with D hard to call. The V and J ends lost 5 bases and 1 base respectively, with 13 bases between them. Germline lookup yields CDR1 SGHRS and CDR2 YFSETQ. CDR3 size: 14 residues.